This T cell receptor (beta chain) is drawn from a study of blood T cell repertoires in COVID-19. Study details: Whether acute or convalescent, the COVID-19 samples came from the United States, Italy and Spain.

Repertoires were generated with immunoSEQ multiplex PCR, while TCRdb's copy carries only in-frame clones and drops some. The repertoire has 80,000 to 95,000 clones, roughly 90% of them found once; the top ten carry 3%. J lost 14 bases, V lost 3 bases, and 3 bases had no gene match. Germline V gives CDR1 KGHSH, CDR2 LQKENI. The CDR3 is made up of 11 amino acids. The receptor was isolated from a woman between 45 and 60 years old with active or convalescent COVID-19. The rearrangement links TRBV18 to TRBJ2-4; 8 bases map to TRBD1. Sequenced input: peripheral blood. In nucleotides, the CDR3 is TGTGCCAGCTCACCTGGACAGGGCAAGTACTTC. Its protein product is CASSPGQGKYF.